This is a list of T cell receptor beta chains from one sample in a study of shared clonotypes between healthy human individuals. Some clones are missing from TCRdb's copy, which holds only in-frame ones; the method was immunoSEQ multiplex PCR. Among some 1 million clones listed, 70% to 80% were seen once. Material: memory CD4+ T cells sorted from blood. These receptors all stem from a man between 18 and 35 years old in good health. Both conserved end residues are part of each CDR3. Each record gives: CDR3 length, V gene, D gene, clone size, J gene, CDR3 protein, CDR3 DNA. A D gene is named only where the DNA matches it firmly. Where a row states a size, it is once, few, many or the class of an expanded clone; other rows omit it.

length: 15; V: TRBV7-9; D: TRBD2; size: .; J: TRBJ2-5; CDR3: CASSFSAGGAETQYF; DNA: TGTGCCAGCAGCTTTTCAGCGGGAGGAGCAGAGACCCAGTACTTC
length: 15; V: TRBV27; D: TRBD1; size: .; J: TRBJ2-7; CDR3: CASSPPTGALYEQYF; DNA: TGTGCCAGCAGTCCCCCGACAGGGGCACTTTACGAGCAGTACTTC
length: 15; V: TRBV15; D: .; size: .; J: TRBJ2-4; CDR3: CATSREMSGTGIQYF; DNA: TGTGCCACCAGCAGAGAGATGAGCGGGACAGGCATTCAGTACTTC
length: 15; V: TRBV11-2; D: TRBD1; size: .; J: TRBJ2-1; CDR3: CASSLDRGQHNEQFF; DNA: TGTGCCAGCAGCTTAGATAGGGGGCAGCATAATGAGCAGTTCTTC
length: 16; V: TRBV7-6; D: .; size: few; J: TRBJ2-3; CDR3: CASSLLAGLATDTQYF; DNA: TGTGCCAGCAGCTTACTCGCGGGACTGGCCACAGATACGCAGTATTTT
length: 14; V: TRBV19; D: .; size: .; J: TRBJ1-2; CDR3: CASSIVGANYGYTF; DNA: TGTGCCAGTAGTATAGTAGGGGCAAACTATGGCTACACCTTC
length: 17; V: TRBV7-2; D: TRBD2; size: .; J: TRBJ2-2; CDR3: CASSKVAGGTVTGELFF; DNA: TGTGCCAGCAGCAAAGTAGCGGGAGGGACGGTCACCGGGGAGCTGTTTTTT
length: 14; V: TRBV10-2; D: .; size: few; J: TRBJ2-2; CDR3: CASSETGNTGELFF; DNA: TGCGCCAGCAGCGAGACAGGCAACACCGGGGAGCTGTTTTTT
length: 14; V: TRBV7-2; D: .; size: .; J: TRBJ2-7; CDR3: CASSLVGGPTEQYF; DNA: TGTGCCAGCAGCTTAGTCGGGGGGCCTACCGAGCAGTACTTC
length: 15; V: TRBV4-1; D: .; size: .; J: TRBJ2-5; CDR3: CASSRGVGLEETQYF; DNA: TGCGCCAGCAGCCGGGGTGTAGGACTGGAAGAGACCCAGTACTTC
length: 15; V: TRBV7-2; D: .; size: .; J: TRBJ2-7; CDR3: CASSLFVTSSYEQYF; DNA: TGTGCCAGCAGCTTATTTGTAACAAGCTCCTACGAGCAGTACTTC
length: 13; V: TRBV7-9; D: .; size: few; J: TRBJ2-2; CDR3: CASSLLTTGELFF; DNA: TGTGCCAGCAGCCTATTAACCACCGGGGAGCTGTTTTTT
length: 16; V: TRBV10-3; D: .; size: .; J: TRBJ2-7; CDR3: CAISESLLGEPYEQYF; DNA: TGTGCCATCAGTGAGTCGCTCCTGGGGGAACCCTACGAGCAGTACTTC
length: 14; V: TRBV9; D: .; size: .; J: TRBJ1-2; CDR3: CASSGPQNPRGYTF; DNA: TGTGCCAGCAGCGGCCCTCAGAACCCTCGGGGCTACACCTTC
length: 14; V: TRBV5-1; D: .; size: .; J: TRBJ1-6; CDR3: CASSLESPQSPLHF; DNA: TGCGCCAGCAGCTTGGAGTCCCCACAATCACCCCTCCACTTT
length: 15; V: TRBV27; D: TRBD2; size: .; J: TRBJ2-2; CDR3: CASSSSGGAAGELFF; DNA: TGTGCCAGCAGCTCCAGCGGGGGGGCCGCCGGGGAGCTGTTTTTT
length: 15; V: TRBV10-3; D: .; size: .; J: TRBJ2-7; CDR3: CAISESTGSPYEQYF; DNA: TGTGCCATCAGTGAGTCGACGGGGTCCCCCTACGAGCAGTACTTC
length: 15; V: TRBV5-1; D: .; size: .; J: TRBJ2-1; CDR3: CASSVRDGSYNEQFF; DNA: TGCGCCAGCAGCGTTCGGGACGGTTCCTACAATGAGCAGTTCTTC
length: 13; V: TRBV2; D: TRBD1; size: .; J: TRBJ1-5; CDR3: CASRDRANQPQHF; DNA: TGTGCCAGCAGGGACAGGGCAAATCAGCCCCAGCATTTT
length: 15; V: TRBV5-1; D: TRBD2; size: .; J: TRBJ2-7; CDR3: CASSPGTSGFYEQYF; DNA: TGCGCCAGCAGCCCCGGGACTAGCGGATTCTACGAGCAGTACTTC
length: 13; V: TRBV30; D: .; size: once; J: TRBJ1-1; CDR3: CAWSVGGPQEAFF; DNA: TGTGCCTGGAGTGTGGGCGGCCCTCAAGAAGCTTTCTTT
length: 15; V: TRBV5-4; D: .; size: .; J: TRBJ2-5; CDR3: CASSLGGRRGETQYF; DNA: TGTGCCAGCAGCTTGGGGGGTCGACGTGGAGAGACCCAGTACTTC
length: 15; V: TRBV7-9; D: TRBD1; size: .; J: TRBJ2-7; CDR3: CASKPTGQGDQGEYF; DNA: TGTGCCAGCAAACCGACGGGACAGGGGGATCAGGGGGAGTACTTC
length: 13; V: TRBV18; D: TRBD1; size: .; J: TRBJ1-2; CDR3: CASSQGQSYGYTF; DNA: TGTGCCAGCTCACAGGGACAGAGCTATGGCTACACCTTC
length: 12; V: TRBV6-6; D: TRBD2; size: .; J: TRBJ2-3; CDR3: CASSSLASPQYF; DNA: TGTGCCAGCAGTTCACTAGCGTCGCCGCAGTATTTT
length: 12; V: TRBV7-2; D: .; size: .; J: TRBJ2-5; CDR3: CASSLTEETQYF; DNA: TGTGCCAGCAGCTTAACGGAGGAGACCCAGTACTTC
length: 13; V: TRBV25-1; D: TRBD2; size: .; J: TRBJ2-3; CDR3: CASRPGGTDTQYF; DNA: TGTGCCAGCCGACCCGGGGGGACAGATACGCAGTATTTT
length: 15; V: TRBV5-1; D: TRBD2; size: .; J: TRBJ2-3; CDR3: CASSYMGLATDTQYF; DNA: TGCGCCAGCAGCTACATGGGACTAGCCACAGATACGCAGTATTTT
length: 16; V: TRBV28; D: .; size: .; J: TRBJ2-7; CDR3: CASSLSAGSGPREQYF; DNA: TGTGCCAGCAGTTTATCGGCAGGGAGTGGCCCCCGGGAGCAGTACTTC
length: 13; V: TRBV12-5; D: .; size: .; J: TRBJ1-1; CDR3: CASGLVLFAEAFF; DNA: TGTGCTAGTGGTTTGGTACTCTTTGCTGAAGCTTTCTTT
length: 15; V: TRBV10-3; D: .; size: many; J: TRBJ1-3; CDR3: CAISDGTSSGNTIYF; DNA: TGTGCCATCAGTGATGGCACTAGCTCTGGAAACACCATATATTTT
length: 15; V: TRBV2; D: TRBD2; size: .; J: TRBJ2-1; CDR3: CASRAPRLAFNEQFF; DNA: TGTGCCAGCAGGGCCCCACGACTAGCTTTCAATGAGCAGTTCTTC
length: 15; V: TRBV6-5; D: .; size: few; J: TRBJ1-4; CDR3: CASSLQGSTNEKLFF; DNA: TGTGCCAGCAGTTTGCAGGGATCAACTAATGAAAAACTGTTTTTT
length: 15; V: TRBV5-1; D: TRBD1; size: .; J: TRBJ2-3; CDR3: CASSLEDRAGDTQYF; DNA: TGCGCCAGCAGCTTGGAGGACAGGGCGGGAGATACGCAGTATTTT
length: 11; V: TRBV10-3; D: .; size: .; J: TRBJ2-7; CDR3: CAIRNVYEQYF; DNA: TGTGCCATCAGGAATGTCTACGAGCAGTACTTC
length: 14; V: TRBV7-7; D: TRBD1; size: .; J: TRBJ2-1; CDR3: CASSGQGSDNEQFF; DNA: TGTGCTAGCAGTGGACAGGGATCGGACAATGAGCAGTTCTTC
length: 15; V: TRBV5-1; D: TRBD2; size: .; J: TRBJ2-3; CDR3: CASSDGTSGMDTQYF; DNA: TGCGCCAGCAGCGATGGGACTAGCGGGATGGATACGCAGTATTTT
length: 13; V: TRBV6-1; D: .; size: .; J: TRBJ1-1; CDR3: CATNRLMNTEAFF; DNA: TGTGCCACTAACAGGTTAATGAACACTGAAGCTTTCTTT
length: 16; V: TRBV11-1; D: TRBD2; size: .; J: TRBJ2-1; CDR3: CASSFGWTSGDNEQFF; DNA: TGTGCCAGCAGCTTCGGATGGACTAGCGGGGACAATGAGCAGTTCTTC
length: 14; V: TRBV10-3; D: .; size: many; J: TRBJ1-1; CDR3: CAISESEGGTEAFF; DNA: TGTGCCATCAGTGAGTCGGAGGGAGGCACTGAAGCTTTCTTT
length: 13; V: TRBV19; D: .; size: few; J: TRBJ1-1; CDR3: CASSGGLNTEAFF; DNA: TGTGCCAGTAGTGGGGGCTTGAACACTGAAGCTTTCTTT
length: 18; V: TRBV11-2; D: TRBD2; size: once; J: TRBJ2-2; CDR3: CASSSGLLYEGRAGELFF; DNA: TGTGCCAGCAGCTCGGGTTTATTATATGAGGGGAGGGCCGGGGAGCTGTTTTTT